What follows describes a single T cell receptor (beta chain). In germline, CDR1 is SGDLS, CDR2 YYNGEE. This CDR3 is built from 16 residues. The J segment lost 5 bases and the V segment lost 3 bases, leaving 11 bases of the junction unmatched. In the original workflow: Amplifying reference gene primers gave estimates of nucleated cell counts. Measured with immunoSEQ multiplex PCR; TCRdb has only the in-frame clones, and not every one. V, J and clone size were drawn from that table, and D and trimming were deduced from the DNA. There are tens of thousands of clones in the sample; around 82% occur only once, and 16% lies in the top ten. The data were obtained in a study of blood T cell repertoires in COVID-19. On the study more broadly: Acute-phase and convalescent COVID-19 samples originated in the United States, Italy and Spain. PBMCs, B-cell-depleted T cells, or T cells were the source of the cDNA or gDNA that made up the material.

Sequences were obtained from peripheral blood. The sequence was collected from an elderly man with active COVID-19. The chain combines TRBV9 with TRBJ1-2; 9 bases align to TRBD1. CDR3 DNA sequence: TGTGCCAGCAGCGGGCGGGACAGGGATCGGGAGTATGGCTACACCTTC. Its translation: CASSGRDRDREYGYTF.